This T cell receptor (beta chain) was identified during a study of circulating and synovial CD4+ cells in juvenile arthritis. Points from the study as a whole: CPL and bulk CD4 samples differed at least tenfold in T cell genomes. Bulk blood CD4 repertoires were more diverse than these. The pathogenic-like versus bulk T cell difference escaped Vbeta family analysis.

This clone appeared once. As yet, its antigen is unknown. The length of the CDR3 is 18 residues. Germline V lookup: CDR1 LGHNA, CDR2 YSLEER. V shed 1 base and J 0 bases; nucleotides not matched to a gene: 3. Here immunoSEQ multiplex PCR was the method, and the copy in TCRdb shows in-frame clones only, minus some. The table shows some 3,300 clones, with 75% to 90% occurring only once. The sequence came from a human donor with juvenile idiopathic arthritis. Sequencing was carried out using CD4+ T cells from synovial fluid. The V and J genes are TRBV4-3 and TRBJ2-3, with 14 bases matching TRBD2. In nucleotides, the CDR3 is TGCGCCAGCAGCCAAGGACTAGCGGGGGGGACTAGCACAGATACGCAGTATTTT. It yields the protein CASSQGLAGGTSTDTQYF.